The T cell receptor beta chain under discussion was sequenced for a study of tumour-infiltrating T cells in Burkitt lymphoma. About the study: Survival, overall and progression-free, tracked with productive clonality.

V was clipped by 11 bases and J by 5 bases, with 15 bases between them. Germline CDR1 WSHSY, CDR2 SAAADI. The CDR3 is made up of 13 amino acids. The protocol was immunoSEQ multiplex PCR, while the TCRdb copy is restricted to in-frame clones and leaves out a portion. This sample has more than 12,000 clones, with approximately 82% found just once. J is TRBJ2-2 and V is TRBV10-2; no reliable D call. The sequenced sample was tumor tissue. This sequence originates from a human donor with diffuse large B-cell lymphoma. The chain's CDR3 is CALRMPRTGELFF. The CDR3 DNA sequence: TGCGCCTTAAGGATGCCGCGGACCGGGGAGCTGTTTTTT.